This T cell receptor beta chain is from a study of CD8+ T cells in alopecia areata. Looking at the study overall: Severity of treated patients was scored by affected scalp percentage.

The treatment was: oral pan-JAK inhibitor, 5-10 mg twice daily. As regards this clone: Its antigen is unidentified.

Study-wide results and caveats: Mice gave a clearer picture of TCR sharing than patients did, possibly for HLA-related reasons.

TCR sequencing used cDNA made by reverse transcription of extracted RNA. The data were produced by immunoSEQ multiplex PCR, yet TCRdb's version contains in-frame clones alone and is incomplete. The sample yields approximately 150,000 clones, about 85% seen once. This CDR3 spans 13 amino acids. Trimming removed 3 bases from V and 3 bases from J, with 11 bases in between. Germline V gene lookup returns CDR1 GTSNPN and CDR2 SVGIG (reference sequence). The genes are TRBV30 and TRBJ2-5; D may match TRBD1 or TRBD2 (5 bases each). This specimen was CD8+ T cells sorted from blood, taken at week 4, from a patient treated with tofacitinib. The TCR sequence derives from a human donor with alopecia areata. CDR3 DNA: TGTGCCTGGAGGGGGGTCGGGGAAGAGACCCAGTACTTC. Translating gives CAWRGVGEETQYF.